The next 3 T cell receptor beta chains were all read from a single sample in a study of T cell repertoires in cytomegalovirus infection. TCRdb used MiXCR to reprocess the reads, holding one entry per CDR3 protein. The sample has some 480,000 distinct CDR3 sequences, 30% to 40% seen once. These receptors lack a known antigen. Specimen: cultured PBMCs, collected from culture after CMV antigen stimulation. These receptors were obtained from a human donor in good health (CMV status not recorded). Some clones in this sample may be carry-over from other donors' samples.

This clonotype was observed a few times. This chain links TRBV4-1 with TRBJ1-4, with D maybe TRBD1 (5 bases). The V gene lost 1 base and the J gene lost 8 bases, with 11 bases spanning the gap. The CDR3 extends over 14 amino acids. In germline, CDR1 is MGHRA, CDR2 YSYEKL. The CDR3: CASSQGGVVEKLFF. DNA of the CDR3: TGCGCCAGCAGCCAAGGAGGGGTCGTGGAAAAACTGTTTTTT.

This clonotype was picked up a small number of times. The chain recombines TRBV7-4 with TRBJ2-1; TRBD2 matches 7 bases. The CDR3 is made up of 14 amino acids. V lost 1 base to trimming and J lost 7 bases; unmatched junction nucleotides: 4. Per the germline V gene, CDR1 is SGHVT and CDR2 is SQSDAQ. The DNA for the CDR3 is TGTGCCAGCAGCTTAGGGGCGGGAGATAATGAGCAGTTCTTC. This sequence encodes CASSLGAGDNEQFF.

V usage is TRBV7-2 and J usage is TRBJ2-7, with 10 positions matching TRBD2. The CDR3 contains 13 residues. J gave up 7 bases and V 5 bases, and 5 bases lay outside the gene matches. Germline assignment: CDR1 SGHTA and CDR2 FQGNSA. In DNA, the CDR3 is TGTGCCAGCAGCCCCCTAGCGGGAGTTGAGCAGTACGTC. It is translated as CASSPLAGVEQYV.